The 10 T cell receptor beta chains below were found in one sample sequenced in a study of blood T cell repertoires in COVID-19. TCRdb's copy holds only in-frame clones and misses some; the assay was immunoSEQ multiplex PCR. The sample lists about 170,000 clones, approximately 84% occurring once. The sequencing input was peripheral blood. These receptors all stem from a woman of 80 years or more with COVID-19, enrolled during active disease.

This clone was seen only a few times. This rearrangement joins TRBV18 to TRBJ1-1; perhaps TRBD1 as D (6 bases). Trimming left V 3 bases short and J 5 bases short, with 16 bases between. Germline V gene lookup returns CDR1 KGHSH and CDR2 LQKENI. This CDR3 region has 15 residues. The CDR3 bases are TGTGCCAGCTCACCCGTTATGGGGGCGCGGACTGAAGCTTTCTTT. Protein: CASSPVMGARTEAFF.

The rearrangement links TRBV10-3 to TRBJ1-3; D is ambiguous. This CDR3 spans 10 amino acids. Germline V gene sequence: CDR1 ENHRY, CDR2 SYGVKD. V dropped 11 bases and J dropped 3 bases, with 5 bases sitting between them. DNA of the CDR3: TGTGCCGCCTATGGAAACACCATATATTTT. Its translation: CAAYGNTIYF.

The V call is TRBV25-1, the J call TRBJ2-3; maybe TRBD2 (6 bases). Germline V gene data show CDR1 as MGHDK and CDR2 as SYGVNS. V was shortened by 3 bases and J by 6 bases, with 16 bases between the two germline ends. This CDR3 has 15 amino acids. The CDR3, as DNA: TGTGCCAGCAGTGAGTTTCGGGGGTTTACGGATACGCAGTATTTT. It codes for CASSEFRGFTDTQYF.

The genes are TRBV18 and TRBJ2-1, with TRBD2 matching over 16 bases. V lost 3 bases and J lost 7; bases outside the gene matches: 6. Germline CDR1 KGHSH, CDR2 LQKENI. This CDR3 has 17 residues. CDR3 nucleotide sequence: TGTGCCAGCTCACCCCTAGGGACTAGCGGGGGGGCGAATGAGCAGTTCTTC. It encodes CASSPLGTSGGANEQFF.

Only one count was recorded for this clone. The CDR3 DNA is TGTGCCAGCTCACCAGTGGGACTAGCGGGAGCGTCCTACAATGAGCAGTTCTTC. Protein sequence: CASSPVGLAGASYNEQFF. The chain links TRBV18 to TRBJ2-1; TRBD2 agrees at 14 bases. The CDR3 is 18 amino acids. V shed 2 bases, J shed 1 base, and the junction held 4 bases outside the gene matches. The germline CDR1 and CDR2 sequences are KGHSH and LQKENI.

This clone has a single count. This chain uses TRBV28 with TRBJ2-7; D might be TRBD2 (6 bases). From germline, CDR1 is MDHEN and CDR2 SYDVKM. Trimming removed 6 bases from V and 4 bases from J, with 16 bases in between. The CDR3 has 14 amino acids. The CDR3 loop reads CASRPGTRRYEQYF. The CDR3 bases are TGTGCCAGCAGACCAGGGACTCGCCGTTACGAGCAGTACTTC.

The V gene is TRBV6-5, the J gene TRBJ2-7, with TRBD2 matching 9 bases. V dropped 6 bases and J dropped 3; count of bases not matched to a gene: 9. Germline-derived CDR1 and CDR2 are MNHEY and SVGAGI. CDR3 size: 15 residues. CDR3 protein: CASSDGLAKGYEQYF. DNA for the CDR3: TGTGCCAGCAGCGACGGACTAGCGAAGGGCTACGAGCAGTACTTC.

The chain uses TRBV4-1 and TRBJ2-7, with D possibly being TRBD2 (6 bases). Germline-derived CDR1 and CDR2 are MGHRA and YSYEKL. Trimming left V 0 bases short and J 7 bases short, with 19 bases between. This CDR3 contains 16 residues. CDR3 loop: CASSQDTGTGMWEQYF. The DNA for the CDR3 is TGCGCCAGCAGCCAAGATACCGGGACTGGGATGTGGGAGCAGTACTTC.

This chain uses TRBV2 with TRBJ1-1; D ambiguous. The V and J ends lost 10 bases and 0 bases respectively, with 12 bases between them. The CDR3 covers 13 residues. The germline V gene encodes CDR1 SNHLY and CDR2 FYNNEI. CDR3 DNA sequence: TGTGCCACCCAGCGTAGGATGAACACTGAAGCTTTCTTT. Its protein product is CATQRRMNTEAFF.

The rearrangement joins TRBV7-2 to TRBJ2-3; D possibly corresponds to TRBD1 (6 bases). The ends were cut back, 5 bases at V and 1 base at J, with 13 bases in the middle. The CDR3 is 15 amino acids. Germline V gene data show CDR1 as SGHTA and CDR2 as FQGNSA. The CDR3 DNA sequence: TGTGCCAGCAGCGACATGAGGACAGGCACAGATACGCAGTATTTT. It yields the protein CASSDMRTGTDTQYF.